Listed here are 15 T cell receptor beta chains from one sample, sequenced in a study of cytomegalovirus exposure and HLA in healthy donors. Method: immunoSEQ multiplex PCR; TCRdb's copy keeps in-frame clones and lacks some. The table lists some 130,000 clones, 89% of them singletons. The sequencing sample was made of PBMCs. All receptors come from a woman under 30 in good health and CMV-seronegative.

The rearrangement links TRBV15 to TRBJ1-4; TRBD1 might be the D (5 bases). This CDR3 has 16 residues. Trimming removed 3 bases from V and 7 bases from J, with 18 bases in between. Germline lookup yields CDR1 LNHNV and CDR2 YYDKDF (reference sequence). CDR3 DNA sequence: TGTGCCACCAGCAGGGGGGACGCCGGGGGTGGTGAAAAACTGTTTTTT. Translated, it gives CATSRGDAGGGEKLFF.

DNA for the CDR3: TGTGCCAGCAGTCGAGGACCCAAGGACTCGTACGAGCAGTACTTC. This sequence encodes CASSRGPKDSYEQYF. The V gene is TRBV7-6, the J gene TRBJ2-7, with D perhaps matching TRBD2 (5 bases). The CDR3 runs 15 residues. CDR1 is SGHVS, CDR2 FNYEAQ, per germline. The germline V and J ends were trimmed by 6 bases and 4 bases, with 19 bases remaining between them.

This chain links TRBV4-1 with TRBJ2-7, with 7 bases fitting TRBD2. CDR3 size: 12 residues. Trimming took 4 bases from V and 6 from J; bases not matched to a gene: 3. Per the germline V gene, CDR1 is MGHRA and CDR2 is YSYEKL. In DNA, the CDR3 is TGCGCCAGCAGCCGTTTAGCGGGCGAGCAGTACTTC. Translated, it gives CASSRLAGEQYF.

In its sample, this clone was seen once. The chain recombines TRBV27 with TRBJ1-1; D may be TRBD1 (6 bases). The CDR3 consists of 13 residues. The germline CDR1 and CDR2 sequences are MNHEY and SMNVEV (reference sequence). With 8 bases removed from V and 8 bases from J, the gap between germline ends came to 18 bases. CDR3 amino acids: CASWGQNTWEAFF. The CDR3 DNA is TGTGCCAGCTGGGGGCAGAATACATGGGAAGCTTTCTTT.

CDR3 DNA sequence: TGTGCCAGCAGTGCATTTTGGACAGGGTATAGCAATCAGCCCCAGCATTTT. Its protein product is CASSAFWTGYSNQPQHF. The chain couples TRBV6-1 to TRBJ1-5, with 8 bases matching TRBD1. CDR3 length: 17 amino acids. V lost 4 bases to trimming and J lost 0 bases; unmatched junction nucleotides: 8. Germline V CDR1 and CDR2: MNHNS, SASEGT.

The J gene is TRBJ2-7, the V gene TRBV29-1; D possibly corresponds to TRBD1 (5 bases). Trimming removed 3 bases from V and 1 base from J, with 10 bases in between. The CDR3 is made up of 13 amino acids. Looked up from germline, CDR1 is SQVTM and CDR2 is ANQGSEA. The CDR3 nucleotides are TGCAGCGTTGAGATAGACAGATCCTACGAGCAGTACTTC. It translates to CSVEIDRSYEQYF.

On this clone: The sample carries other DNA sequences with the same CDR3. The CDR3 here is CASSFAGEETQYF. The CDR3 nucleotides read TGTGCCAGCAGCTTTGCGGGAGAAGAGACCCAGTACTTC. The chain joins TRBV7-9 to TRBJ2-5; 7 bases agree with TRBD2. This CDR3 has 13 residues. CDR1 and CDR2 (germline): SEHNR, FQNEAQ (reference sequence). V lost 3 bases and J lost 3; bases outside the gene matches: 1.

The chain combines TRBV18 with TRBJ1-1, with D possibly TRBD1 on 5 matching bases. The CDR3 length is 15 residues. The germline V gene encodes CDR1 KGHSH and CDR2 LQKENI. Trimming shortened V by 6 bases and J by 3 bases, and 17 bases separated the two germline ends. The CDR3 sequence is CASSLGQAEYTEAFF. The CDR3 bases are TGTGCCAGCTCCCTGGGGCAGGCGGAATACACTGAAGCTTTCTTT.

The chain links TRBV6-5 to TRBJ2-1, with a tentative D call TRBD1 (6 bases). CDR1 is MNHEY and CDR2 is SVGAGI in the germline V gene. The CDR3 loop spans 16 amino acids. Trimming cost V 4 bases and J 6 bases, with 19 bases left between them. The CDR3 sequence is CASSSYQGSRGNEQFF. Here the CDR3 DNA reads TGTGCCAGCAGTTCCTATCAGGGGTCCCGGGGCAATGAGCAGTTCTTC.

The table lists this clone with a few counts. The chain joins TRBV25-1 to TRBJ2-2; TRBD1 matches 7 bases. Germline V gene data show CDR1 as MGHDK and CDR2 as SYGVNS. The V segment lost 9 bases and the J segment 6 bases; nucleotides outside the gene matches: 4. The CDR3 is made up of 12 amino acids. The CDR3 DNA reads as TGTGCCAGTCCTCAGGGGGCCGGGGAGCTGTTTTTT. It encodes CASPQGAGELFF.

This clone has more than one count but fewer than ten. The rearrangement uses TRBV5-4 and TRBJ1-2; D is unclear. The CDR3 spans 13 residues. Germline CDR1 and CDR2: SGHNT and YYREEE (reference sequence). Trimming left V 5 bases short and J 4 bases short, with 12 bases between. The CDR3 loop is CASSTDGSYGYTF. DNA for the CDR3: TGTGCCAGCAGTACAGACGGCTCCTATGGCTACACCTTC.

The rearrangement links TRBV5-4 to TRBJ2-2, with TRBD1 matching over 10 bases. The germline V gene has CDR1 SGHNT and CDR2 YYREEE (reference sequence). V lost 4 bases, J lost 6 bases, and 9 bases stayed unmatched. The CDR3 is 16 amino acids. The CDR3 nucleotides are TGTGCCAGCAGCAGAGGAGGGACAGGGGTGGCCGGGGAGCTGTTTTTT. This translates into CASSRGGTGVAGELFF.

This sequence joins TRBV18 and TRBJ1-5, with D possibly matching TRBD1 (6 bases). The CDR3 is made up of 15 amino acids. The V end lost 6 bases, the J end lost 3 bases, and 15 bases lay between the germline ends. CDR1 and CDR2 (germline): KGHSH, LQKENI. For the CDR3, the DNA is TGTGCCAGCTCGCGTCGGACAGCTCACAATCAGCCCCAGCATTTT. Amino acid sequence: CASSRRTAHNQPQHF.

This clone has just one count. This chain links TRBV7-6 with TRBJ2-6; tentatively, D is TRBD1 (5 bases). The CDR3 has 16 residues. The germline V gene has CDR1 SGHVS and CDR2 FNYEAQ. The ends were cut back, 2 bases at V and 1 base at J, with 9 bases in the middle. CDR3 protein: CASSLQGYSGANVLTF. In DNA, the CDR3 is TGTGCCAGCAGCTTACAGGGTTATTCTGGGGCCAACGTCCTGACTTTC. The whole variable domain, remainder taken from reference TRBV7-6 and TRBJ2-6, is GAGVSQSPRYKVTKRGQDVALRCDPISGHVSLYWYRQALGQGPEFLTYFNYEAQQDKSGLPNDRFSAERPEGSISTLTIQRTEQRDSAMYRCASSLQGYSGANVLTFGAGSRLTVL.

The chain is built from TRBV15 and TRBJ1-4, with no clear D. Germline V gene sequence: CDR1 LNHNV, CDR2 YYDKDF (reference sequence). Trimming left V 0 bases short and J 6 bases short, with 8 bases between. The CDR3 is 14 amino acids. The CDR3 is CATSRDRTDEKLFF. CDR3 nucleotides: TGTGCCACCAGCAGAGATCGGACTGATGAAAAACTGTTTTTT.